What follows is one T cell receptor (beta chain) and its context. Sequencing was performed with immunoSEQ multiplex PCR; in TCRdb, only in-frame clones are kept and a portion is missing. Among approximately 48,000 clones listed, around nine tenths were seen once. The CDR3 spans 13 residues. The V gene end was trimmed by 9 bases and the J gene end by 3 bases; junction bases not matched to a gene: 7. Per the germline V gene, CDR1 is SGDLS and CDR2 is YYNGEE. These data come from a study of T cell changes during pregnancy in multiple sclerosis. The clonotype was recovered from a female donor with multiple sclerosis, enrolled in a pregnancy study. The chain is built from TRBV9 and TRBJ2-5; 8 nucleotides agree with TRBD1. The sample was CD8+ T cells from peripheral blood mononuclear cells, taken before pregnancy. The CDR3 DNA follows: TGTGCCATCCCGTCGACAGGGGAAGAGACCCAGTACTTC. It specifies CAIPSTGEETQYF.